This entry lists 7 T cell receptor beta chains sequenced from one sample in a study of blood T cell repertoires in COVID-19. Sequencing used immunoSEQ multiplex PCR; TCRdb keeps in-frame clones, though not all of them. The sample shows a few hundred thousand clones, around nine tenths of them seen only once. Sequences were obtained from PBMCs or T cells enriched from blood (not recorded which). The receptors originated from a woman aged 25 to 39 who had been exposed to COVID-19.

In its sample, this clone was seen once. This rearrangement joins TRBV4-2 to TRBJ2-3, with 7 positions matching TRBD2. Germline V gene data show CDR1 as LGHNA and CDR2 as YNFKEQ. With 3 bases clipped from V and 1 base from J, the junction kept 13 bases outside the gene matches. This CDR3 has 18 residues. The CDR3 spells CASSQTPPVAGGTDTQYF. In DNA, the CDR3 is TGTGCCAGCAGCCAGACTCCCCCTGTGGCGGGAGGCACAGATACGCAGTATTTT.

The rearrangement links TRBV29-1 to TRBJ2-5; D is unclear. V lost 3 bases, J lost 5 bases, and 13 bases lay in between. Germline values: CDR1 SQVTM, CDR2 ANQGSEA. The CDR3 loop spans 13 amino acids. CDR3 sequence reads: CSVDFTLGETQYF. CDR3 nucleotides: TGCAGCGTTGACTTTACGCTAGGCGAGACCCAGTACTTC.

The chain couples TRBV2 to TRBJ2-7, with 9 nucleotides matching TRBD1. Germline values: CDR1 SNHLY, CDR2 FYNNEI. V shed 8 bases, J shed 2 bases, and the junction held 4 bases outside the gene matches. The CDR3 sequence is 13 residues long. CDR3 loop: CASRDRAPYEQYF. The CDR3 coding sequence is TGTGCCAGCCGGGACAGGGCCCCCTACGAGCAGTACTTC.

The chain uses TRBV12-5 and TRBJ1-1, with TRBD1 matching over 7 bases. This CDR3 comprises 15 residues. Germline assignment: CDR1 LGHNT and CDR2 FRNRAP. Losses at the gene ends were 0 bases for V and 0 bases for J; bases not matched to a gene: 1. The CDR3 is CASGLVQGVNTEAFF. The CDR3 DNA reads TGTGCTAGTGGTTTGGTTCAGGGGGTGAACACTGAAGCTTTCTTT.

The chain carries TRBV18 and TRBJ2-7; TRBD1 matches at 12 bases. The germline gives CDR1 KGHSH, CDR2 LQKENI. The ends lost 4 bases at V and 7 bases at J; junction bases unmatched: 8. This CDR3 spans 15 amino acids. This CDR3 reads CASSLYGTGGSEQYF. CDR3 sequence (DNA): TGTGCCAGCTCACTTTACGGGACAGGGGGCTCAGAGCAGTACTTC.

The chain combines TRBV19 with TRBJ1-2; tentative D call: TRBD1 (5 bases). Between the trimmed V and J ends, which lost 5 bases and 8 bases, there was a span of 24 bases. The CDR3 runs 16 residues. Looked up from germline, CDR1 is LNHDA and CDR2 is SQIVND (reference sequence). In DNA, the CDR3 is TGTGCCAGTAGTTACCTAAGTAGCGGAGACAGAGAAGGCTACACCTTC. Protein: CASSYLSSGDREGYTF.

V is TRBV7-3 and J is TRBJ2-3; 8 bases are a match to TRBD1. With V trimmed by 5 bases and J by 2 bases, 9 bases remained unmatched. CDR1 and CDR2 (germline): SGHTA, FQGTGA. The CDR3 covers 16 residues. For the CDR3, the DNA is TGTGCCAGCAGCCCGAACGGACAGGGTAACACAGATACGCAGTATTTT. This translates into CASSPNGQGNTDTQYF. Based on the CDR3 plus reference TRBV7-3 and TRBJ2-3, the full variable domain is GAGVSQTPSNKVTEKGKYVELRCDPISGHTALYWYRQSLGQGPEFLIYFQGTGAADDSGLPNDRFFAVRPEGSVSTLKIQRTERGDSAVYLCASSPNGQGNTDTQYFGPGTRLTVL.